The 22 T cell receptor beta chains below all came from one sample that was sequenced in a study of cytomegalovirus exposure and HLA in healthy donors. The study ran its PCR with 60 Vbeta and 13 Jbeta primers. Produced via immunoSEQ multiplex PCR; TCRdb's table is partial and in-frame only. The sample yields roughly 120,000 clones, around four fifths seen once. What was sequenced was PBMCs. The receptor set was obtained from a woman aged 45-60 years in good health and CMV-seropositive.

V gene TRBV2 combines with J gene TRBJ2-1, with D uncertain. The CDR3 consists of 13 residues. Trimming stripped 8 bases from V and 1 base from J, with 9 bases between. CDR1 is SNHLY and CDR2 is FYNNEI in the germline V gene. The CDR3 DNA reads as TGTGCCAGCGGCCTAGAATCCTACAATGAGCAGTTCTTC. The encoded protein is CASGLESYNEQFF.

In this sample, this clone turned up a few times. At one of its ends the junction is not consistent with the germline gene, which may arise from a read error. The rearrangement links TRBV10-1 to TRBJ2-2; a possible D gene is TRBD1 (5 bases). The germline CDR1 and CDR2 sequences are WNHNN and SYGVQD (reference sequence). The CDR3 spans 14 residues. The CDR3 here is CASSVRSDTRELFF. In DNA form, the CDR3 reads TGCGCCAGCAGTGTAAGGTCGGACACCCGGGAGCTGTTTTTT.

V is TRBV15 and J is TRBJ2-3; 8 bases match TRBD2. The CDR3 spans 12 residues. Germline CDR1 reads LNHNV; CDR2 reads YYDKDF (reference sequence). Trimming at V came to 5 bases and at J to 9 bases, leaving 4 bases not matched to a gene. This CDR3 is CATSSTSGTQYF. CDR3 DNA sequence: TGTGCCACCAGCTCTACTAGCGGAACGCAGTATTTT.

This clone was counted between two and nine times. This chain joins TRBV5-6 and TRBJ1-5; the D gene is possibly TRBD1 (6 bases). V lost 2 bases and J lost 7, with 7 bases in between. Germline V gene sequence: CDR1 SGHDT, CDR2 YYEEEE. This CDR3 contains 12 residues. CDR3 loop: CASSFRGQPQHF. The CDR3 nucleotides read TGTGCCAGCAGCTTCAGGGGACAGCCCCAGCATTTT.

The gene calls are TRBV27 and TRBJ2-3, with 8 bases matching TRBD2. The V segment lost 2 bases and the J segment 2 bases; nucleotides outside the gene matches: 9. The CDR3 sequence is 17 residues long. The germline V gene encodes CDR1 MNHEY and CDR2 SMNVEV (reference sequence). CDR3 bases: TGTGCCAGCAGTTTAGACCCTTTAGCGGGGAACACAGATACGCAGTATTTT. This gives the protein CASSLDPLAGNTDTQYF.

This clone has a handful of counts. The chain carries TRBV9 and TRBJ2-7; 8 bases map to TRBD2. Trimming cost V 0 bases and J 4 bases; bases outside gene matches: 3. This CDR3 has 14 residues. Germline values: CDR1 SGDLS, CDR2 YYNGEE. The CDR3 region is CASSVGGLAYEQYF. The CDR3, as DNA: TGTGCCAGCAGCGTAGGTGGACTAGCTTACGAGCAGTACTTC.

This clone was observed once. V and J are TRBV11-2 and TRBJ2-2; perhaps TRBD2 as D (5 bases). Germline V gene lookup returns CDR1 SGHAT and CDR2 FQNNGV. Trimming left V 2 bases short and J 5 bases short, with 6 bases between. This CDR3 has 13 residues. CDR3 bases: TGTGCCAGCAGCTTAATAGCGACCGGGGAGCTGTTTTTT. This translates into CASSLIATGELFF.

Points on this clone: Mismatch with germline at one junction end may stem from a read error. The chain employs TRBV5-1 and TRBJ2-6, with D perhaps matching TRBD1 (5 bases). The germline CDR1 and CDR2 sequences are SGHRS and YFSETQ. This CDR3 is 18 amino acids long. As DNA, the CDR3 is TGCGCCAGCAGCTTGGTGTCCTGGCGGATCTCTGGGGCCAACGGCCTGACTTTC. As protein: CASSLVSWRISGANGLTF.

This clone occurred once. The chain combines TRBV29-1 with TRBJ2-7, with TRBD2 matching over 9 bases. CDR3 length equals 14 residues. The germline gives CDR1 SQVTM, CDR2 ANQGSEA. Germline trimming cut 6 bases from V and 3 bases from J; bases unmatched to any gene: 9. CDR3 in DNA: TGCAGCGTCCAGCCTAGCGGGATACTCTACGAGCAGTACTTC. It yields the protein CSVQPSGILYEQYF.

This clone has only one observation. The gene calls are TRBV9 and TRBJ2-3; perhaps TRBD2 as D (7 bases). Germline CDR1 is SGDLS and CDR2 is YYNGEE. The CDR3 loop spans 13 amino acids. The ends were cut back, 7 bases at V and 2 bases at J, with 11 bases in the middle. The CDR3 nucleotides read TGTGCCAGCGGGGGGGGGCCCACAGATACGCAGTATTTT. This encodes CASGGGPTDTQYF.

This clone was observed a handful of times. Here the CDR3 reads CASSFGQGVGYTF. In DNA form, the CDR3 reads TGCGCCAGCAGCTTCGGACAGGGGGTCGGCTACACCTTC. This chain uses TRBV5-1 with TRBJ1-2; TRBD1 aligns across 10 bases. J gave up 8 bases and V 2 bases, and 3 bases lay outside the gene matches. There are 13 residues in the CDR3. From germline, CDR1 is SGHRS and CDR2 YFSETQ.

The chain uses TRBV7-9 and TRBJ1-2, with 9 bases lining up with TRBD1. The CDR3 totals 18 residues. V was clipped by 4 bases and J by 2 bases; unmatched bases: 14. Germline V gene lookup returns CDR1 SEHNR and CDR2 FQNEAQ (reference sequence). CDR3: CASSSLPGQGDENYGYTF. The CDR3 region has the DNA TGTGCCAGCAGCTCCTTACCGGGACAGGGAGATGAAAACTATGGCTACACCTTC.

This rearrangement joins TRBV10-3 to TRBJ2-3; perhaps TRBD2 as D (6 bases). The germline gives CDR1 ENHRY, CDR2 SYGVKD. The CDR3 has 16 amino acids. V was pared by 4 bases and J by 0 bases, with 14 bases between. CDR3 loop: CAISGVSGESTDTQYF. The CDR3 nucleotides are TGTGCCATCAGTGGTGTTTCGGGGGAGAGCACAGATACGCAGTATTTT.

The V gene is TRBV7-6, the J gene TRBJ2-1, with TRBD1 as a possible D gene (5 bases). Trimming left V 6 bases short and J 8 bases short, with 11 bases between. Germline V lookup: CDR1 SGHVS, CDR2 FNYEAQ. CDR3 length: 12 amino acids. The CDR3 loop reads CASSLRGDEQFF. The CDR3 DNA follows: TGTGCCAGCAGTCTAAGGGGTGATGAGCAGTTCTTC.

The genes are TRBV5-1 and TRBJ1-5; tentatively, D is TRBD1 (6 bases). The germline CDR1 and CDR2 sequences are SGHRS and YFSETQ. The V gene lost 1 base and the J gene lost 0 bases, with 8 bases spanning the gap. The length of the CDR3 is 15 residues. In nucleotides, the CDR3 is TGCGCCAGCAGCTTGTCAGGGGCTAGCAATCAGCCCCAGCATTTT. This codes for CASSLSGASNQPQHF.

The chain joins TRBV6-1 to TRBJ1-4; D call uncertain. Germline loops: CDR1 MNHNS, CDR2 SASEGT. V was clipped by 1 base and J by 0 bases, with 6 bases between them. CDR3 length: 15 amino acids. The CDR3 is CASSEVAATNEKLFF. DNA for the CDR3: TGTGCCAGCAGTGAAGTGGCAGCAACTAATGAAAAACTGTTTTTT.

The rearrangement uses TRBV6-6 and TRBJ1-5, with 7 bases lining up with TRBD1. CDR1 and CDR2 from the germline V gene are MNHNY and SVGAGI (reference sequence). The length of the CDR3 is 12 residues. The junction had 7 bases not matched to a gene; V was cut back by 6 bases and J by 11 bases. The CDR3: CASSEGAWAQHF. CDR3 DNA sequence: TGTGCCAGCAGCGAGGGGGCGTGGGCCCAGCATTTT.

This clone was seen once. The V and J genes are TRBV5-5 and TRBJ1-1; a weak D match, TRBD1 (5 bases). The germline V and J ends were trimmed by 1 base and 4 bases, with 11 bases remaining between them. CDR3 length equals 14 residues. In germline, CDR1 is SGHKS, CDR2 YYEKEE (reference sequence). The CDR3 coding sequence is TGTGCCAGCAGCTTGAGGCAGGGAAGCACTGAAGCTTTCTTT. Amino acid sequence: CASSLRQGSTEAFF.

This clone has just a few counts. The V call is TRBV7-9, the J call TRBJ2-3; D is perhaps TRBD1 (6 bases). CDR1 SEHNR and CDR2 FQNEAQ come from the germline V gene (reference sequence). The CDR3 covers 16 residues. V was pared by 4 bases and J by 2 bases, with 16 bases between. CDR3 in amino acids: CASSSALTGYTDTQYF. The CDR3 bases are TGTGCCAGCAGCTCAGCCTTGACAGGATACACAGATACGCAGTATTTT.

The J gene is TRBJ2-4, the V gene TRBV21-1; TRBD1 is taken as the D call from the table, unchecked against the DNA. TRBV21-1 is termed a pseudogene. The CDR3 extends over 18 amino acids. The CDR3 region is CASSCPLRDRVAKNIQYF. As DNA, the CDR3 is TGTGCCAGCAGCTGTCCCCTGCGGGACAGGGTAGCCAAAAACATTCAGTACTTC.

J is TRBJ1-2 and V is TRBV7-9, with 7 bases lining up with TRBD1. Germline loops: CDR1 SEHNR, CDR2 FQNEAQ (reference sequence). This CDR3 spans 14 amino acids. The ends lost 2 bases at V and 10 bases at J; junction bases unmatched: 10. The CDR3 is CASSLLRQGSHYTF. The CDR3 coding sequence is TGTGCCAGCAGCTTACTCCGACAGGGCTCCCACTACACCTTC.

The chain uses TRBV25-1 and TRBJ1-1; D is ambiguous. In germline, CDR1 is MGHDK, CDR2 SYGVNS. The CDR3 loop spans 12 amino acids. Between the trimmed V and J ends, which lost 2 bases and 5 bases, there was a span of 6 bases. CDR3 nucleotide sequence: TGTGCCAGCAGTGAAGGGAGGACTGAAGCTTTCTTT. Residues: CASSEGRTEAFF.